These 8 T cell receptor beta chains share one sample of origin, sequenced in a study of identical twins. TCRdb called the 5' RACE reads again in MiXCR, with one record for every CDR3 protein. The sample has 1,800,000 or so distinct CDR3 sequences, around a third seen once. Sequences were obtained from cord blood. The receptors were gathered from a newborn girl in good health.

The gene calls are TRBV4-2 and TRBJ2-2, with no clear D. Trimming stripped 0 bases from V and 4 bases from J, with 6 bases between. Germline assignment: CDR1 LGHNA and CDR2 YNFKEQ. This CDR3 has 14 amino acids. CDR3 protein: CASSQDVPTGELFF. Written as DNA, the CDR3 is TGTGCCAGCAGCCAAGACGTACCCACCGGGGAGCTGTTTTTT.

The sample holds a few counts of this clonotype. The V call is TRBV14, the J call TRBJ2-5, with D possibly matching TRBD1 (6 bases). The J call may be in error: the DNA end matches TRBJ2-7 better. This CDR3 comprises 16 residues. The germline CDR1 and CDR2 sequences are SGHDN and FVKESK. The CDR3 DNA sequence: TGTGCCAGCAGCCAGAGCCCTAACCCAACAGGGAACGAGCAGTACTTC. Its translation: CASSQSPNPTGNEQYF.

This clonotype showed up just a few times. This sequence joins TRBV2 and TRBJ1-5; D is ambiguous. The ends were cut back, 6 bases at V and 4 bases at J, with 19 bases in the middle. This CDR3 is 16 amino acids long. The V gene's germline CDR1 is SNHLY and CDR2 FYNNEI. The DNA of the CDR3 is TGTGCCAGCAGAGCTTTGAAAGCTCAACAGAATCAGCCCCAGCATTTT. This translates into CASRALKAQQNQPQHF.

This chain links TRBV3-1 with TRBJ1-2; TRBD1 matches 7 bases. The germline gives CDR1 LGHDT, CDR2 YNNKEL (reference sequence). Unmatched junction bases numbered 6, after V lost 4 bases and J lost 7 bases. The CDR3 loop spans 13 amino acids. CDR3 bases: TGTGCCAGCAGCCGAAGACAGGGAAGTGGCTACACCTTC. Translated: CASSRRQGSGYTF. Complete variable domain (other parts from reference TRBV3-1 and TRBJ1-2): DTAVSQTPKYLVTQMGNDKSIKCEQNLGHDTMYWYKQDSKKFLKIMFSYNNKELIINETVPNRFSPKSPDKAHLNLHINSLELGDSAVYFCASSRRQGSGYTFGSGTRLTVV.

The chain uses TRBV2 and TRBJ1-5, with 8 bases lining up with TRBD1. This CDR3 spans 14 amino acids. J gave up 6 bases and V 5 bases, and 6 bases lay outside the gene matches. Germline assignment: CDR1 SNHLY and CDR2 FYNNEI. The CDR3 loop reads CASSFEQGGQPQHF. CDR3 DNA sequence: TGTGCCAGCAGTTTCGAACAGGGGGGTCAGCCCCAGCATTTT. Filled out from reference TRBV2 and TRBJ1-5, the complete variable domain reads EPEVTQTPSHQVTQMGQEVILRCVPISNHLYFYWYRQILGQKVEFLVSFYNNEISEKSEIFDDQFSVERPDGSNFTLKIRSTKLEDSAMYFCASSFEQGGQPQHFGDGTRLSIL.

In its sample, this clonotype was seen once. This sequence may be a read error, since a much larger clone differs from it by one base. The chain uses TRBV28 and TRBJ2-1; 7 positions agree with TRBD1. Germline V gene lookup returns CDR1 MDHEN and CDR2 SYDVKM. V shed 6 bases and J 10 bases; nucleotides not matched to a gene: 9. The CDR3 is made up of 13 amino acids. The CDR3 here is CASSTGTDYEQFF. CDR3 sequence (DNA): TGTGCCAGCAGCACCGGGACAGACTACGAGCAGTTCTTC.

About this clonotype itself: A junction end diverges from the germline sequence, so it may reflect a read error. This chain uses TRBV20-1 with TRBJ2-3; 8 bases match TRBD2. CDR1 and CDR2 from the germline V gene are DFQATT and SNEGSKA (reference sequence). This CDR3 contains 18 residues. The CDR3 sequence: CSARGVGQRGSSTDMQYF. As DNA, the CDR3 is TGCAGTGCTAGAGGAGTAGGACAGCGGGGGTCTAGCACAGATATGCAGTATTTT.

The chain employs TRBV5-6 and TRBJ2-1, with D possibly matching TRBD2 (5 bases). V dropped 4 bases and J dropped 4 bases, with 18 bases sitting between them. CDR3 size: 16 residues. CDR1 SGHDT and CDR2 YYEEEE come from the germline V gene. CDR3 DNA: TGTGCCAGCAGCAGCTTCAAAGGACGGGGATACAATGAGCAGTTCTTC. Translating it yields CASSSFKGRGYNEQFF.